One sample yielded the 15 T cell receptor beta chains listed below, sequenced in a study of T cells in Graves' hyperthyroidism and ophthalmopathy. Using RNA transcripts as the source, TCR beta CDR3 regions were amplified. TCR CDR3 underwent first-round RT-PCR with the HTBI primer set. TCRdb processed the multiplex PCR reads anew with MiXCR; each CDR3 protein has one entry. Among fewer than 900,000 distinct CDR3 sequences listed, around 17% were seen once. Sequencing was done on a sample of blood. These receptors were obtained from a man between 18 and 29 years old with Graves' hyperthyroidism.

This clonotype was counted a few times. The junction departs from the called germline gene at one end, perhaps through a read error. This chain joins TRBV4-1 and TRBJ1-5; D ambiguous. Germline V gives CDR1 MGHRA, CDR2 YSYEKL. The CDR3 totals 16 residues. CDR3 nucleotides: TGCGCCAGCAGCCTGCGCTACTTCTATAGCGATCAGCCCCAGCATTTT. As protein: CASSLRYFYSDQPQHF.

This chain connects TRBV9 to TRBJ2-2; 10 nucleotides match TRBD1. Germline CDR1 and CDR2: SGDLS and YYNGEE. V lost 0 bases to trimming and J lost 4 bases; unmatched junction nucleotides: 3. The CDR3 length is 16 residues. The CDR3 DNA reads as TGTGCCAGCAGCGTAGCCGGGACAGGGGTCACCGGGGAGCTGTTTTTT. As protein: CASSVAGTGVTGELFF.

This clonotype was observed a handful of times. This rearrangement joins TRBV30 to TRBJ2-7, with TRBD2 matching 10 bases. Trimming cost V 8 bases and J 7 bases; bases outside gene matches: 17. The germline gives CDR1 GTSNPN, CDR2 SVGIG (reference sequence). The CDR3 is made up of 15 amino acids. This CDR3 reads CAVSRLAGVVLEQYF. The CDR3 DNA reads TGTGCCGTCAGCCGGCTAGCGGGGGTCGTTTTGGAGCAGTACTTC.

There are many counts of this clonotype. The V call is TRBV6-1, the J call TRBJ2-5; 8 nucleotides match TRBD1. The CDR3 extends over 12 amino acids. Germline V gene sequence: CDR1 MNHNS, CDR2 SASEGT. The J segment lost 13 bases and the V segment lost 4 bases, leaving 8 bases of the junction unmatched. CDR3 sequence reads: CASSAGQGALYF. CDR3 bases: TGTGCCAGCAGTGCCGGACAGGGCGCTCTGTACTTC.

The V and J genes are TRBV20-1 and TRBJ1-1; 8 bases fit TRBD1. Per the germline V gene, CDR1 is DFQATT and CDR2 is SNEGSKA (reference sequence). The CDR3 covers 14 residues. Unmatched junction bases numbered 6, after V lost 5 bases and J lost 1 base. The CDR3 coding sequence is TGCAGTGCTGGATTGACAGGGGAGAACACTGAAGCTTTCTTT. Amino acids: CSAGLTGENTEAFF.

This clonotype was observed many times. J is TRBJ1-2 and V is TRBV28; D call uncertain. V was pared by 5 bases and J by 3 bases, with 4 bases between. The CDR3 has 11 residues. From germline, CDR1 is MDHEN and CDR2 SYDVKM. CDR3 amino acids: CASSRDYGYTF. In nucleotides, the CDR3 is TGTGCCAGCAGTAGGGACTATGGCTACACCTTC.

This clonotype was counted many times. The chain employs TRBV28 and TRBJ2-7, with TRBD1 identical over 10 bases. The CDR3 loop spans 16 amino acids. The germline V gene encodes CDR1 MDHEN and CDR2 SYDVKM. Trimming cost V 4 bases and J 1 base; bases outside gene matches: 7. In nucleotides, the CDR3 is TGTGCCAGCAGTTCCATCCGGGACAGGGGTTCCTACGAGCAGTACTTC. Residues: CASSSIRDRGSYEQYF.

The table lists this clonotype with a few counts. The DNA for the CDR3 is TGCAGTGCTAGGTGGGGCGACGAGCAGTACTTC. Encoded protein: CSARWGDEQYF. V is TRBV20-1 and J is TRBJ2-7, with D perhaps matching TRBD1 (5 bases). The CDR3 is 11 residues long. Per the germline V gene, CDR1 is DFQATT and CDR2 is SNEGSKA (reference sequence). V was trimmed by 3 bases and J by 5 bases, leaving 8 bases between them.

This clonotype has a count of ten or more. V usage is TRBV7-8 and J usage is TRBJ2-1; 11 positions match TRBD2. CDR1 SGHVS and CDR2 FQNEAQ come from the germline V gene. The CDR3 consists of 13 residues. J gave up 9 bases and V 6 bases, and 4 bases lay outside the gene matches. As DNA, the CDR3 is TGTGCCAGCAGGACTAGCGGGATAAGTGAGCAGTTCTTC. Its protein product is CASRTSGISEQFF. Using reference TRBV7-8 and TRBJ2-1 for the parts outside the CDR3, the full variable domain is GAGVSQSPRYKVAKRGQDVALRCDPISGHVSLFWYQQALGQGPEFLTYFQNEAQLDKSGLPSDRFFAERPEGSVSTLKIQRTQQEDSAVYLCASRTSGISEQFFGPGTRLTVL.

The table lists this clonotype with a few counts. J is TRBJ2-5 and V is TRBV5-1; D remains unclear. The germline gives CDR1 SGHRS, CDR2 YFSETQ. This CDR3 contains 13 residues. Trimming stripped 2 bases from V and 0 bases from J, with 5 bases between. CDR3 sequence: CASSLPYQETQYF. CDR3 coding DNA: TGCGCCAGCAGCTTACCGTACCAAGAGACCCAGTACTTC.

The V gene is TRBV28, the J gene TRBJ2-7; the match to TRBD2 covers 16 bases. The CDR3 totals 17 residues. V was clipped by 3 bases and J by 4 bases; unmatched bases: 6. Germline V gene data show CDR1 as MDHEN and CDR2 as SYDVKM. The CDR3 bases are TGTGCCAGCAGTTTGGGACTAGCGGGAGGGCCCGTTTACGAGCAGTACTTC. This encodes CASSLGLAGGPVYEQYF.

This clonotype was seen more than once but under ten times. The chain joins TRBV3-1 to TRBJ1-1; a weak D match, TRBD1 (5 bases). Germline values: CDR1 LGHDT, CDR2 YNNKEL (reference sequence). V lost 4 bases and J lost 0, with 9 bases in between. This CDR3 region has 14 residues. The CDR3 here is CASSRKGVNTEAFF. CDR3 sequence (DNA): TGTGCCAGCAGCCGGAAAGGGGTGAACACTGAAGCTTTCTTT.

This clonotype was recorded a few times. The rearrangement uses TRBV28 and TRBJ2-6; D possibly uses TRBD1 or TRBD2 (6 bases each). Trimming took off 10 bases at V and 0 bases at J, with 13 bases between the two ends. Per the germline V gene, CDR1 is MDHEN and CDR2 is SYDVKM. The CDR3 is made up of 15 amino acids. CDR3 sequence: CAIGGPLSGANVLTF. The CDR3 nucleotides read TGTGCCATCGGGGGCCCCCTCTCTGGGGCCAACGTCCTGACTTTC.

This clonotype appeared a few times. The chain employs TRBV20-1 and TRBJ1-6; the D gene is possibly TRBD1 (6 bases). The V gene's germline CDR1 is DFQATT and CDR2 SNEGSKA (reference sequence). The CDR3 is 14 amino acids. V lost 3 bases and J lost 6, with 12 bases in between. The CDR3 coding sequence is TGCAGTGCTAGCATCTGGGGGGCTAATTCACCCCTCCACTTT. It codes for CSASIWGANSPLHF.

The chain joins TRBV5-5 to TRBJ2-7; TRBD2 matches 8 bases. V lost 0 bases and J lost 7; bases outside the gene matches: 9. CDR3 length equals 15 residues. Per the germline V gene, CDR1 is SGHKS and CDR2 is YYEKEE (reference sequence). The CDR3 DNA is TGTGCCAGCAGCTTGGCCCCGGGAGGGGACGATGAGCAGTACTTC. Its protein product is CASSLAPGGDDEQYF.